A selection of T cell receptor beta chains follows, all from one sample in a study of blood T cell repertoires in COVID-19. The repertoire was sequenced with immunoSEQ multiplex PCR; TCRdb's copy has only in-frame clones and lacks some. Of roughly 110,000 clones in the sample, around nine tenths are singletons; the top ten hold roughly 8.4%. The specimen sequenced was peripheral blood. Every receptor here comes from a woman between 65 and 79 years old who had recovered from COVID-19. CDR3s include the opening cysteine and the closing phenylalanine or tryptophan. D genes are given only for firm matches. Size is omitted from some rows. Given values are once, few, many or a class for expanded clones.

CASSFVVSYEQYF,TGTGCCAGCAGTTTCGTCGTCTCCTACGAGCAGTACTTC,.,TRBV28,TRBJ2-7,.
CASSYLGGLGQPQHF,TGTGCCAGCAGTTACTTGGGGGGACTGGGTCAGCCCCAGCATTTT,.,TRBV6-5,TRBJ1-5,.
CATSSPVGYGYTF,TGTGCCACCAGCTCCCCCGTCGGCTATGGCTACACCTTC,.,TRBV15,TRBJ1-2,.
CASSPDRGPPRYEQYF,TGTGCCAGCAGCCCCGACAGGGGGCCGCCTCGCTACGAGCAGTACTTC,few,TRBV5-4,TRBJ2-7,TRBD1
CASSDPTGSYEQYF,TGCGCCAGCAGTGACCCGACAGGATCGTACGAGCAGTACTTC,.,TRBV5-1,TRBJ2-7,.
CASSPGFGSALRDEQFF,TGTGCCAGCAGTCCCGGGTTTGGTAGCGCCCTACGGGATGAGCAGTTCTTC,.,TRBV27,TRBJ2-1,.
CASSDRGTEAFF,TGTGCCAGCTCGGACCGGGGCACTGAAGCTTTCTTT,.,TRBV18,TRBJ1-1,.
CASATGTSINEQFF,TGTGCTAGTGCCACAGGGACTAGCATCAATGAGCAGTTCTTC,.,TRBV12-5,TRBJ2-1,TRBD2
CASSLILDASEAQYF,TGTGCCAGCAGCTTAATTCTTGACGCGTCGGAGGCCCAGTACTTC,.,TRBV13,TRBJ2-5,.
CSVLIQVNQPQHF,TGCAGCGTTTTGATTCAGGTCAATCAGCCCCAGCATTTT,.,TRBV29-1,TRBJ1-5,.
CASSPLAGSSYEQYF,TGTGCCAGCAGCCCCCTAGCGGGGAGCTCCTACGAGCAGTACTTC,.,TRBV7-2,TRBJ2-7,TRBD2
CASRPGLISYEQYF,TGTGCCAGCAGACCCGGACTCATCTCCTACGAGCAGTACTTC,.,TRBV7-2,TRBJ2-7,.
CASSLAFGFGELFF,TGTGCCAGCAGCTTAGCTTTCGGGTTCGGGGAGCTGTTTTTT,.,TRBV7-8,TRBJ2-2,.
CASSLQGAITEKLFF,TGTGCCAGCAGCTTACAGGGGGCTATTACTGAAAAACTGTTTTTT,once,TRBV7-2,TRBJ1-4,TRBD1
CASSSQGWDTEAFF,TGCGCCAGCAGCTCACAGGGGTGGGACACTGAAGCTTTCTTT,.,TRBV5-1,TRBJ1-1,TRBD1
CASSQGPEFSNQPQHF,TGCGCCAGCAGCCAAGGTCCAGAATTTAGCAATCAGCCCCAGCATTTT,once,TRBV4-1,TRBJ1-5,.
CASSTGATEAFF,TGTGCCAGCAGTACAGGAGCCACTGAAGCTTTCTTT,.,TRBV6-2/TRBV6-3,TRBJ1-1,.
CASSRGAVRGSPLHF,TGTGCCAGCAGCCGAGGCGCCGTCCGGGGTTCACCCCTCCACTTT,few,TRBV27,TRBJ1-6,.
CASSVGGQRNQPQHF,TGTGCCAGCAGCGTAGGGGGACAACGCAATCAGCCCCAGCATTTT,.,TRBV9,TRBJ1-5,.
CAAGGASPARAGDTQYF,TGTGCCGCTGGGGGGGCTAGCCCAGCCCGGGCCGGGGATACGCAGTATTTT,.,TRBV19,TRBJ2-3,.
CASSSRQGVVGANVLTF,TGTGCCAGCAGCTCCCGACAGGGGGTGGTTGGGGCCAACGTCCTGACTTTC,.,TRBV7-6,TRBJ2-6,TRBD1
CAIRGTGGRDEQFF,TGTGCCATCAGGGGGACAGGGGGCCGGGATGAGCAGTTCTTC,.,TRBV10-3,TRBJ2-1,TRBD1
CASSRPDSPLHF,TGTGCCAGCAGCCGCCCGGATTCACCCCTCCACTTT,.,TRBV7-9,TRBJ1-6,.
CASSSGTSGGVYEQFF,TGTGCCAGCAGCTCCGGGACTAGCGGGGGGGTGTATGAGCAGTTCTTC,.,TRBV5-4,TRBJ2-1,TRBD2
CASSLSAASRSYEQYF,TGTGCCAGCAGCTTATCTGCTGCGTCCCGCTCCTACGAGCAGTACTTC,.,TRBV11-2,TRBJ2-7,.
CASSLIENTEAFF,TGTGCCAGCAGCTTAATAGAGAACACTGAAGCTTTCTTT,once,TRBV7-2,TRBJ1-1,.
CASKDRVGSGANVLTF,TGCGCCAGCAAGGACAGGGTGGGCTCTGGGGCCAACGTCCTGACTTTC,.,TRBV5-1,TRBJ2-6,TRBD1
CASSPSLERPEDYNEQFF,TGTGCCAGCAGCCCCTCCTTAGAACGGCCGGAGGACTACAATGAGCAGTTCTTC,.,TRBV3-1/TRBV3-2,TRBJ2-1,.
CASRTRAENTGELFF,TGTGCCAGCAGGACTAGAGCCGAAAACACCGGGGAGCTGTTTTTT,.,TRBV6-5,TRBJ2-2,.
CSVEAPDRAPDTQYF,TGCAGCGTTGAAGCCCCGGACAGGGCCCCAGATACGCAGTATTTT,.,TRBV29-1,TRBJ2-3,TRBD1
CASGKTGGSTDTQYF,TGCGCCAGCGGAAAGACAGGGGGCAGCACAGATACGCAGTATTTT,.,TRBV5-1,TRBJ2-3,TRBD1
CASSQTPGGSGRGGYTF,TGCGCCAGCAGCCAAACTCCTGGGGGGTCTGGGAGGGGTGGCTACACCTTT,.,TRBV4-1,TRBJ1-2,.
CASSFTAYGYTF,TGTGCCAGCAGCTTCACAGCCTATGGCTACACCTTC,.,TRBV5-6,TRBJ1-2,.
CASSPNVRNTIYF,TGTGCCAGCAGCCCTAACGTAAGAAACACCATATATTTT,.,TRBV11-2,TRBJ1-3,.
CASSPGASGGGGSDTQYF,TGCGCCAGCAGCCCTGGGGCTAGCGGGGGCGGAGGGTCAGATACGCAGTATTTT,once,TRBV5-1,TRBJ2-3,TRBD2
CASRRDRAYDEQYF,TGTGCCAGCAGGAGAGACAGGGCTTACGATGAGCAGTACTTC,.,TRBV7-2,TRBJ2-7,TRBD1
CASSRAGGGYNEQFF,TGTGCCAGTAGTAGAGCGGGGGGAGGCTACAATGAGCAGTTCTTC,.,TRBV19,TRBJ2-1,TRBD2
CASSPPGLAASGELFF,TGTGCCAGCAGCCCCCCGGGACTAGCGGCCTCCGGGGAGCTGTTTTTT,.,TRBV3-1/TRBV3-2,TRBJ2-2,TRBD2
CASSFRDRGRGQYF,TGTGCCAGCAGTTTTAGGGACAGGGGCCGAGGGCAGTACTTC,.,TRBV27,TRBJ2-7,TRBD1
CASSRVAGYEQYF,TGTGCCAGCAGCAGGGTCGCGGGTTACGAGCAGTACTTC,once,TRBV9,TRBJ2-7,.
CASWGGTPNQPQHF,TGTGCCAGCTGGGGGGGCACCCCAAATCAGCCCCAGCATTTT,few,TRBV25-1,TRBJ1-5,.
CASTIRGGGSYEQYF,TGTGCCAGCACCATACGGGGGGGTGGCTCCTACGAGCAGTACTTC,.,TRBV7-2,TRBJ2-7,TRBD2
CSVEDSLRGTNEQFF,TGCAGCGTTGAAGATTCATTACGGGGTACCAATGAGCAGTTCTTC,.,TRBV29-1,TRBJ2-1,.
CASSMDWKDTEAFF,TGCGCCAGCAGCATGGACTGGAAGGACACTGAAGCTTTCTTT,.,TRBV4-3,TRBJ1-1,.
CASSRGTGSRQPQHF,TGTGCCAGCAGCCGGGGGACAGGGAGTAGGCAGCCCCAGCATTTT,.,TRBV9,TRBJ1-5,TRBD1
CASTHGTTSNQPQHF,TGTGCCAGCACCCACGGTACCACCAGCAATCAGCCCCAGCATTTT,.,TRBV6-5,TRBJ1-5,.
CASSPRDRAQLAKNIQYF,TGTGCCAGCAGTCCTCGGGACAGGGCACAGCTAGCCAAAAACATTCAGTACTTC,.,TRBV7-8,TRBJ2-4,TRBD1
CASSRKDRLSYEQYF,TGTGCCAGCAGCAGAAAGGACAGGTTATCCTACGAGCAGTACTTC,.,TRBV5-4,TRBJ2-7,TRBD1
CAPPGTGEEPQHF,TGTGCCCCCCCCGGGACAGGGGAAGAGCCCCAGCATTTT,.,TRBV28,TRBJ1-5,TRBD1
CSVPTGYYGYTF,TGCAGCGTACCGACAGGGTACTATGGCTACACCTTC,.,TRBV29-1,TRBJ1-2,TRBD1
CASTRGELRGGNQPQHF,TGTGCCAGTACACGAGGCGAGTTACGGGGAGGCAATCAGCCCCAGCATTTT,.,TRBV19,TRBJ1-5,.
CASSQGQGRGEQFF,TGTGCCAGCAGCCAAGGACAGGGGCGAGGTGAGCAGTTCTTC,.,TRBV4-2,TRBJ2-1,TRBD1
CASSRTGIEQYF,TGTGCCAGCAGCAGGACAGGGATCGAGCAGTACTTC,.,TRBV12-3/TRBV12-4,TRBJ2-7,TRBD1
CASSTDINQPQHF,TGTGCCAGCAGCACGGACATAAATCAGCCCCAGCATTTT,once,TRBV7-9,TRBJ1-5,.
CASSSRDRGGWAQYF,TGTGCCAGCAGCTCCCGGGACAGGGGGGGGTGGGCCCAGTACTTC,.,TRBV9,TRBJ2-5,TRBD1
CASSQPSCSTDTQYF,TGTGCCAGCAGCCAACCGAGCTGTAGCACAGATACGCAGTATTTT,.,TRBV21-1,TRBJ2-3,.
CASSPKRGGSRRNTIYF,TGTGCCAGCAGCCCAAAGAGGGGGGGATCTCGACGAAACACCATATATTTT,.,TRBV3-1/TRBV3-2,TRBJ1-3,.
CASSTILSVAANIQYF,TGTGCCAGTAGTACCATTCTCAGCGTGGCAGCAAACATTCAGTACTTC,.,TRBV19,TRBJ2-4,.
CASSLVNSNQPQHF,TGTGCCAGCAGCTTAGTTAATAGCAATCAGCCCCAGCATTTT,.,TRBV7-2,TRBJ1-5,.
CASKEGAYGYTF,TGTGCCAGCAAAGAGGGAGCCTATGGCTACACCTTC,few,TRBV12-3/TRBV12-4,TRBJ1-2,.